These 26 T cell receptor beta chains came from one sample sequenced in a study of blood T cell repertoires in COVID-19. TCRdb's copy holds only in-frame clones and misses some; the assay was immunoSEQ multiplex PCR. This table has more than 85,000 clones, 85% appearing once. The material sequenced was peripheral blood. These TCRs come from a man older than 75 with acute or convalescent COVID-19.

The CDR3 loop is CASSLGLAGTNEQFF. DNA for the CDR3: TGTGCCAGCAGTTTAGGGCTAGCGGGTACCAATGAGCAGTTCTTC. The rearrangement uses TRBV27 and TRBJ2-1; 8 bases agree with TRBD2. J gave up 6 bases and V 2 bases, and 6 bases lay outside the gene matches. CDR3 length: 15 amino acids. Per the germline V gene, CDR1 is MNHEY and CDR2 is SMNVEV (reference sequence).

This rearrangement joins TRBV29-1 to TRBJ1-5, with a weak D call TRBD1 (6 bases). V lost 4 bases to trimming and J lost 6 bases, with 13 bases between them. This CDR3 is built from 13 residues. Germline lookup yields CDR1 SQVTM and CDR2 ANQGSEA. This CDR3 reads CSVVLGASQPQHF. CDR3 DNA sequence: TGCAGCGTTGTGTTGGGGGCTAGTCAGCCCCAGCATTTT.

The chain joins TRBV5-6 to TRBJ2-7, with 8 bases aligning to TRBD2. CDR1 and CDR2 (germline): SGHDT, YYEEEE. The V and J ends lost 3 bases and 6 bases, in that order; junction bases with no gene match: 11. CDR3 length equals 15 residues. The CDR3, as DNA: TGTGCCAGCAGCTCAGATAGCGGGATCGGTGCCGAGCAGTACTTC. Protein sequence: CASSSDSGIGAEQYF.

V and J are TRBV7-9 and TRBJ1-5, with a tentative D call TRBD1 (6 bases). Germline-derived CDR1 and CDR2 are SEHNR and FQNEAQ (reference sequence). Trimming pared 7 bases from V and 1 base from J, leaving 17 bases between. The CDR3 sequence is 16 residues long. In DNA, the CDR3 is TGTGCCAGCATCTCGGGAAGGGGGGGGAGCAATCAGCCCCAGCATTTT. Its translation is CASISGRGGSNQPQHF. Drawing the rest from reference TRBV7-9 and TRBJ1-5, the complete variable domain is DTGVSQNPRHKITKRGQNVTFRCDPISEHNRLYWYRQTLGQGPEFLTYFQNEAQLEKSRLLSDRFSAERPKGSFSTLEIQRTEQGDSAMYLCASISGRGGSNQPQHFGDGTRLSIL.

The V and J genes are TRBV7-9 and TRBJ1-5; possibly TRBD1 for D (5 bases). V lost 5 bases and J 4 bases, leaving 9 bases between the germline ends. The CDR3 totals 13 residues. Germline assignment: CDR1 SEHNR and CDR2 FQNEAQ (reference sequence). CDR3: CASSQGGNQPQHF. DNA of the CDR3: TGTGCCAGCAGCCAGGGTGGGAATCAGCCCCAGCATTTT.

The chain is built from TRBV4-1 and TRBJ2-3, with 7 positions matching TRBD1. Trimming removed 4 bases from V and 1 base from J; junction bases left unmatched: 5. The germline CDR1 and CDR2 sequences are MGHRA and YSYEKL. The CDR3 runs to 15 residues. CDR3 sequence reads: CASSRTGRGTDTQYF. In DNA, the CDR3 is TGCGCCAGCAGCCGGACAGGAAGGGGCACAGATACGCAGTATTTT.

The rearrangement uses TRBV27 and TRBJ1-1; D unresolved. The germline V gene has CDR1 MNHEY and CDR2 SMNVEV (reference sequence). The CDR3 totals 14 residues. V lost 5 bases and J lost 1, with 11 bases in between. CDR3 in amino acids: CASSHQTGNTEAFF. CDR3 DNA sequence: TGTGCCAGCAGTCACCAGACGGGGAACACTGAAGCTTTCTTT.

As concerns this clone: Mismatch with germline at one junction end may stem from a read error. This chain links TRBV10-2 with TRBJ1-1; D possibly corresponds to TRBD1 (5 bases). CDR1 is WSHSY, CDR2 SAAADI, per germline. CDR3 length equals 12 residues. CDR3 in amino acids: CTSRPGDTEAFF. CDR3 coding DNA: TGCACCAGCAGACCGGGGGACACTGAAGCTTTCTTT.

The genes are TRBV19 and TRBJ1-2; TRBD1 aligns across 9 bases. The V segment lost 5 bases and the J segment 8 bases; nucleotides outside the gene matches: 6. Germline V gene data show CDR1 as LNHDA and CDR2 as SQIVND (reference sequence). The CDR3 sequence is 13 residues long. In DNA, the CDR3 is TGTGCCAGTAGTTTACAGGGGGCGGCGGGCTACACCTTC. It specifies CASSLQGAAGYTF.

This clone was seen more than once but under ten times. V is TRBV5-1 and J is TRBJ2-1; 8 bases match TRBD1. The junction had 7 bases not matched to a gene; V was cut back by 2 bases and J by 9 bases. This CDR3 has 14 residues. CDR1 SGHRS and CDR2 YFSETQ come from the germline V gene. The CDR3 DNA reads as TGCGCCAGCAGCTTTGGACAGGGAAGTGGTGAGCAGTTCTTC. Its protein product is CASSFGQGSGEQFF.

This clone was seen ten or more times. The CDR3, as DNA: TGTGCCAGCAGCGCACTAGTCAATGAGCAGTTCTTC. Translated, it gives CASSALVNEQFF. The chain carries TRBV7-2 and TRBJ2-1; a possible D gene is TRBD2 (5 bases). Trimming took 5 bases from V and 6 from J, leaving 8 bases between them. This CDR3 comprises 12 residues. Looked up from germline, CDR1 is SGHTA and CDR2 is FQGNSA.

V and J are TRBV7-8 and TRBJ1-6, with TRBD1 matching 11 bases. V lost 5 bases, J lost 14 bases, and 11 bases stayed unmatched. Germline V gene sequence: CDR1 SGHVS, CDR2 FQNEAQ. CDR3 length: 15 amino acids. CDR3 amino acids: CASSTLRTGGLALHF. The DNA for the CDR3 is TGTGCCAGCAGCACCCTTAGGACAGGGGGCTTAGCCCTCCACTTT.

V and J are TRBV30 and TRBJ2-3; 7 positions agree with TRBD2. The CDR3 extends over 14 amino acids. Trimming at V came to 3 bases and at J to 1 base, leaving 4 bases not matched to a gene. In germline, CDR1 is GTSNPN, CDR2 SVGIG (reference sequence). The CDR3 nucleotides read TGTGCCTGGAGATGGGGGGGAGGCACAGATACGCAGTATTTT. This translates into CAWRWGGGTDTQYF. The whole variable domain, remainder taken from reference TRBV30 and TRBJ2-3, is SQTIHQWPATLVQPVGSPLSLECTVEGTSNPNLYWYRQAAGRGLQLLFYSVGIGQISSEVPQNLSASRPQDRQFILSSKKLLLSDSGFYLCAWRWGGGTDTQYFGPGTRLTVL.

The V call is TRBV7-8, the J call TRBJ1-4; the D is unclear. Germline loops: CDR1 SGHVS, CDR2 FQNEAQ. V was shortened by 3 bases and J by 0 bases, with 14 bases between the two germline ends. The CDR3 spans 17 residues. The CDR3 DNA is TGTGCCAGCAGCTTTACGGCAGGTCGAGCAACTAATGAAAAACTGTTTTTT. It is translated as CASSFTAGRATNEKLFF.

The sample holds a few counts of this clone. The CDR3 is CASSVGAGSGANVLTF. The CDR3, as DNA: TGTGCCAGCAGCGTAGGGGCAGGGTCTGGGGCCAACGTCCTGACTTTC. The chain links TRBV9 to TRBJ2-6; perhaps TRBD1 as D (5 bases). V was clipped by 0 bases and J by 1 base, with 8 bases between them. CDR1 is SGDLS, CDR2 YYNGEE, per germline. CDR3 length equals 16 residues.

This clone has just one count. The CDR3, as DNA: TGTGCCAGCAGCGACCTCCGGGAGGGCAAGGACAAAAACATTCAGTACTTC. Translating gives CASSDLREGKDKNIQYF. This rearrangement joins TRBV7-2 to TRBJ2-4, with TRBD2 matching 8 bases. This CDR3 has 17 residues. The germline V gene encodes CDR1 SGHTA and CDR2 FQGNSA. The trim removed 5 bases at V and 3 bases at J, leaving 12 bases unmatched.

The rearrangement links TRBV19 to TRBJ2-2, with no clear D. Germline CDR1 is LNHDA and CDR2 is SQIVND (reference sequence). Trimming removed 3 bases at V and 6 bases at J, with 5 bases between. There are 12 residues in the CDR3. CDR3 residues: CASSMQSGELFF. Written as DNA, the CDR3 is TGTGCCAGTAGTATGCAGTCCGGGGAGCTGTTTTTT.

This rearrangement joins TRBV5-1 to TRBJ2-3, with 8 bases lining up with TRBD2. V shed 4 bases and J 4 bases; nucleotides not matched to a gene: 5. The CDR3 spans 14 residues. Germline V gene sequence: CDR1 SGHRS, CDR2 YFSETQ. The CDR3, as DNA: TGCGCCAGCAGCCCCGGGGGGGGCCCAGATACGCAGTATTTT. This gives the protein CASSPGGGPDTQYF.

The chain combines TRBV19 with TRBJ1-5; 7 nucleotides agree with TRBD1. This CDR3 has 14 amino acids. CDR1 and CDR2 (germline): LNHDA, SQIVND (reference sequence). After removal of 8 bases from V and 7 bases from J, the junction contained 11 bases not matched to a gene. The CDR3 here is CASATGARGQPQHF. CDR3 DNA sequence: TGTGCCAGTGCTACAGGGGCCCGAGGACAGCCCCAGCATTTT.

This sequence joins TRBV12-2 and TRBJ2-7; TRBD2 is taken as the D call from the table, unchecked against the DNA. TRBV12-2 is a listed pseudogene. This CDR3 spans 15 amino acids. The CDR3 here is CASFHALAPSYEQYF. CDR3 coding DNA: TGTGCAAGTTTTCACGCTCTAGCGCCCTCCTACGAGCAGTACTTC.

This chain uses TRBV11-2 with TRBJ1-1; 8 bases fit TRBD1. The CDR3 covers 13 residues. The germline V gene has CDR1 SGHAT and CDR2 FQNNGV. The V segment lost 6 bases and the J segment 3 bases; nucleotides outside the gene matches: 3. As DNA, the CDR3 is TGTGCCAGCAGTTGGACAGGGTACACTGAAGCTTTCTTT. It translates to CASSWTGYTEAFF.

CDR3 sequence (DNA): TGTGCCAGCAGCAGACTAGTCTACGAGCAGTACTTC. Its translation: CASSRLVYEQYF. V is TRBV11-2 and J is TRBJ2-7; tentative D call: TRBD2 (6 bases). Germline V gene lookup returns CDR1 SGHAT and CDR2 FQNNGV. V was cut by 5 bases and J by 3 bases, with 8 bases left in between. This CDR3 is 12 amino acids long.

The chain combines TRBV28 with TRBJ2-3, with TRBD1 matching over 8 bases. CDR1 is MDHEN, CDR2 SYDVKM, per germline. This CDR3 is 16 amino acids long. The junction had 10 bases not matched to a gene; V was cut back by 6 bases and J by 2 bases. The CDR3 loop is CASRQGGLKVTDTQYF. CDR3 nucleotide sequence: TGTGCCAGCAGACAGGGGGGACTCAAAGTCACAGATACGCAGTATTTT.

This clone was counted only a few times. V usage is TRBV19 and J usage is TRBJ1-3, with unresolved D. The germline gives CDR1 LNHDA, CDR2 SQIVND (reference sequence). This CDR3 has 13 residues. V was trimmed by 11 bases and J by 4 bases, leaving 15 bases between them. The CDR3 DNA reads TGTGCCTCTAGTCCGGGGAAAGGAAACACCATATATTTT. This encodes CASSPGKGNTIYF.

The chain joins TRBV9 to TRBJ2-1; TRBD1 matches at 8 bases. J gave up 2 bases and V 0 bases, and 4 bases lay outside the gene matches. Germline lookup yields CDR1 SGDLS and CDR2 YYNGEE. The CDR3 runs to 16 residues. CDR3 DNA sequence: TGTGCCAGCAGCGTAGTTGGGACAGGAGCCTACAATGAGCAGTTCTTC. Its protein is CASSVVGTGAYNEQFF.

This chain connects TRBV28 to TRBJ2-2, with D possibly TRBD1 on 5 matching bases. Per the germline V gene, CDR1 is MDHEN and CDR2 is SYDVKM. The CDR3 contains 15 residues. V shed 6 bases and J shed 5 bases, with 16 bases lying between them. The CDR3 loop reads CASSPAGLWTGELFF. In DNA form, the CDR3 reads TGTGCCAGCAGCCCCGCAGGGCTATGGACCGGGGAGCTGTTTTTT.